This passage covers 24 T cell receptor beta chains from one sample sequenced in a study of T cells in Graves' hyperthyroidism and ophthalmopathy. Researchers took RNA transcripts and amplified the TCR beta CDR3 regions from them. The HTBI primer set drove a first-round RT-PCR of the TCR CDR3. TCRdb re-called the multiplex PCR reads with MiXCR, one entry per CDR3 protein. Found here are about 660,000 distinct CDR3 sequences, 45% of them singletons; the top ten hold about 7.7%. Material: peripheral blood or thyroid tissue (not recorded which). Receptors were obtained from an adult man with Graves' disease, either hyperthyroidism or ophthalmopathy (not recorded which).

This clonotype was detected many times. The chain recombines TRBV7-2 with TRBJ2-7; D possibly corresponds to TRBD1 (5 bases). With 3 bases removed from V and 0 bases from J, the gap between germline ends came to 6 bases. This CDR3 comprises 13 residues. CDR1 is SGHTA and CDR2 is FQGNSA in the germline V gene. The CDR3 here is CASSFDSSYEQYF. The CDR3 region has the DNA TGTGCCAGCAGCTTCGACAGCTCCTACGAGCAGTACTTC.

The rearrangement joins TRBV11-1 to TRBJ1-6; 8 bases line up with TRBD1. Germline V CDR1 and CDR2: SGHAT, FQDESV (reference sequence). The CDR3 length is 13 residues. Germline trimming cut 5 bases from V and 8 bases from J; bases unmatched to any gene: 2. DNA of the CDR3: TGTGCCAGCAGCCCAGGGGGCGATTCACCCCTCCACTTT. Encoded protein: CASSPGGDSPLHF.

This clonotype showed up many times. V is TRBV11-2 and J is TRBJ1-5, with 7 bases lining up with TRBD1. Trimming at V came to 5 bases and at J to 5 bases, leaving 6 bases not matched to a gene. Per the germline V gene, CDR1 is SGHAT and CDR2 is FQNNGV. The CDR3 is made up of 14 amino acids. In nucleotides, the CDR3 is TGTGCCAGCAGCAGATACGGGACAGATCAGCCCCAGCATTTT. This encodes CASSRYGTDQPQHF.

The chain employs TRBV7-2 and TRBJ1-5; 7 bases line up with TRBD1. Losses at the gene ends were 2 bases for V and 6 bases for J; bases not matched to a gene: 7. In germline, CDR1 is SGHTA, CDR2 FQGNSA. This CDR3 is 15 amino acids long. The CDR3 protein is CASSLFQGGVQPQHF. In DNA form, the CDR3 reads TGTGCCAGCAGCTTATTCCAGGGGGGAGTTCAGCCCCAGCATTTT.

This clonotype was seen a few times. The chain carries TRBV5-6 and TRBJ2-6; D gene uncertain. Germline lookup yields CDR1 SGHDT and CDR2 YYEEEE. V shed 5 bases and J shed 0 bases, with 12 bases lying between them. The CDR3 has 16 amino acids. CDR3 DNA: TGTGCCAGCAGACGCGACCCTCGCTCTGGGGCCAACGTCCTGACTTTC. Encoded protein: CASRRDPRSGANVLTF.

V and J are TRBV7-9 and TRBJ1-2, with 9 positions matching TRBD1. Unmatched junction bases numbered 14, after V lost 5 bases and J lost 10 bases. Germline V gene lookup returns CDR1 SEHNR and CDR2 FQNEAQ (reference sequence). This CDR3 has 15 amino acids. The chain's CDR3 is CASSTAVRDRADYTF. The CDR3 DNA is TGTGCCAGCAGCACCGCCGTCCGGGACAGGGCAGACTACACCTTC.

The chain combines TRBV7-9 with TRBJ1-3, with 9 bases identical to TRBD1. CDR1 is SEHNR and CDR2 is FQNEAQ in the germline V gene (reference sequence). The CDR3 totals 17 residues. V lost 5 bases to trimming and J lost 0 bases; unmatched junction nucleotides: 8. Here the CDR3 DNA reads TGTGCCAGCAGCCTAACGACAGGGGGTCCCTCTGGAAACACCATATATTTT. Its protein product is CASSLTTGGPSGNTIYF.

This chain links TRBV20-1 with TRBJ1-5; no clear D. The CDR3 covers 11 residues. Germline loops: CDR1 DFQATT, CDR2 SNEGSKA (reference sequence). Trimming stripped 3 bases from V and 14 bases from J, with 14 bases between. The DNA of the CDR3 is TGCAGTGCTAGGGCGAGGAGTTACGAGCATTTT. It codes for CSARARSYEHF.

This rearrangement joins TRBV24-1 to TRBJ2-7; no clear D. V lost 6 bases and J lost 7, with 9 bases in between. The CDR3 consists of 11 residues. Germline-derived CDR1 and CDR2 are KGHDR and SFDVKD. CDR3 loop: CATSSYNEQYF. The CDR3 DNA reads TGTGCCACCAGTAGCTACAATGAGCAGTACTTC.

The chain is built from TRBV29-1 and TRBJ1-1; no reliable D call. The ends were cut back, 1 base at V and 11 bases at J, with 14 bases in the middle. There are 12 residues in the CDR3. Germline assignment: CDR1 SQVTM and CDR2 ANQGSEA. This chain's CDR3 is CSVEGMGSVAFF. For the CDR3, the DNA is TGCAGCGTTGAAGGCATGGGGTCGGTGGCTTTCTTT.

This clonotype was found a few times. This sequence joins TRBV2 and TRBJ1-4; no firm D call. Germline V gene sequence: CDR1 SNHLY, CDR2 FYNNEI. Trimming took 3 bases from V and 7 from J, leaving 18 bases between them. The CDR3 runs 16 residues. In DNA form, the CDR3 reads TGTGCCAGCAGTGAGAGCGGGCGGATACGGGTTGAAAAACTGTTTTTT. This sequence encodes CASSESGRIRVEKLFF.

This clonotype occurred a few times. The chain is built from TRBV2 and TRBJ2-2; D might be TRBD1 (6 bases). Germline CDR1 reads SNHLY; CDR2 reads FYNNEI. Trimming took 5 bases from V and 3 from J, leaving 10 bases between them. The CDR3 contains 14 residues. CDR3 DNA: TGTGCCAGCAGTTTAAACAGGGACACCGGGGAGCTGTTTTTT. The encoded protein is CASSLNRDTGELFF.

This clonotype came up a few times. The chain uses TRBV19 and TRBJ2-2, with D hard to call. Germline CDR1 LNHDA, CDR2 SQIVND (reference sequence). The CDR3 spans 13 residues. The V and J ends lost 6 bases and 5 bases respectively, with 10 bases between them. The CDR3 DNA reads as TGTGCCAGTAGCTGGGGTGTAACCGGGGAGCTGTTTTTT. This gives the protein CASSWGVTGELFF.

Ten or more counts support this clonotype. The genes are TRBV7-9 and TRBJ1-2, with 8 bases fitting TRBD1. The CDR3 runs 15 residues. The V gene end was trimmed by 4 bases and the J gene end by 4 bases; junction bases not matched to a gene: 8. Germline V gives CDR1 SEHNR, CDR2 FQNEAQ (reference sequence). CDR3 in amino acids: CASSSSGGGSYGYTF. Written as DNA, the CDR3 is TGTGCCAGCAGCTCATCAGGGGGCGGCAGCTATGGCTACACCTTC. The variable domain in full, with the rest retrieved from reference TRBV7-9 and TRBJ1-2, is DTGVSQNPRHKITKRGQNVTFRCDPISEHNRLYWYRQTLGQGPEFLTYFQNEAQLEKSRLLSDRFSAERPKGSFSTLEIQRTEQGDSAMYLCASSSSGGGSYGYTFGSGTRLTVV.

The CDR3 DNA sequence: TGCAGCGGATGGTGGGGTTCAGATACGCAGTATTTT. It specifies CSGWWGSDTQYF. V is TRBV29-1 and J is TRBJ2-3; D is unresolved. Trimming stripped 7 bases from V and 4 bases from J, with 12 bases between. In germline, CDR1 is SQVTM, CDR2 ANQGSEA. The length of the CDR3 is 12 residues.

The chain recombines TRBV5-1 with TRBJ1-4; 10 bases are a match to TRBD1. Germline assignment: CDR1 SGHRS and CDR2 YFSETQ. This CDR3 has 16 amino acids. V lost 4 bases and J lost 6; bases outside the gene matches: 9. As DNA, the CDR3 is TGCGCCAGCAGCCGAACAGCGGGGACAGGGGATGAAAAACTGTTTTTT. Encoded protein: CASSRTAGTGDEKLFF.

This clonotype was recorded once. The CDR3 spells CASSVVSGTKAFF. In DNA form, the CDR3 reads TGTGCCAGCAGCGTAGTCTCCGGGACAAAAGCTTTCTTT. The rearrangement joins TRBV9 to TRBJ1-1; D may be TRBD1 (6 bases). The CDR3 sequence is 13 residues long. V was cut by 0 bases and J by 9 bases, with 12 bases left in between. Germline V gives CDR1 SGDLS, CDR2 YYNGEE.

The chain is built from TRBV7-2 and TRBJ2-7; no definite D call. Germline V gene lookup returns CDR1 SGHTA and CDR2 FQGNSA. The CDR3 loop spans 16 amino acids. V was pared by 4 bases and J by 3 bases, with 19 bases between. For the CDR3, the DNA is TGTGCCAGCAGCTACGTGAGGCCCGGAGTCGGCTACGAGCAGTACTTC. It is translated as CASSYVRPGVGYEQYF.

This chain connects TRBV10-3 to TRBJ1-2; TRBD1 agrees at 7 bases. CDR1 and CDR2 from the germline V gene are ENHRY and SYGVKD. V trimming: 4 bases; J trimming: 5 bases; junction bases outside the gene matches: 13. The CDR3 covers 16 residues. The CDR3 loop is CAISVEETGLGYGYTF. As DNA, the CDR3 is TGTGCCATCAGTGTAGAGGAGACAGGGCTAGGATATGGCTACACCTTC.

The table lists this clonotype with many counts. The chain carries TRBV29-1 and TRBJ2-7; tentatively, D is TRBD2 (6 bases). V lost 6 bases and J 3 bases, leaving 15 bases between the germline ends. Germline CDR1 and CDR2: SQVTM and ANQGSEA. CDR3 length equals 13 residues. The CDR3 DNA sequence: TGCAGCGTGGGACTTACCAGGGACTACGAGCAGTACTTC. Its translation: CSVGLTRDYEQYF.

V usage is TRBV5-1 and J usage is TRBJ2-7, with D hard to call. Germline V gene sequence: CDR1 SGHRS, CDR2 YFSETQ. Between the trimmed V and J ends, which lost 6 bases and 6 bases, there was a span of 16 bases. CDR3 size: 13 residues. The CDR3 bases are TGCGCCAGCAAGGAGTTGACCCAGTCCGAGCAGTACTTC. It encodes CASKELTQSEQYF.

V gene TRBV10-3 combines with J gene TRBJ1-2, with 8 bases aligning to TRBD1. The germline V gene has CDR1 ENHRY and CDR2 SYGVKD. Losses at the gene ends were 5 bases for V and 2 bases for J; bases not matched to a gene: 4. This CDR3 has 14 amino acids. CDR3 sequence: CAISSGTGNYGYTF. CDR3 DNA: TGTGCCATCAGTTCCGGGACAGGAAACTATGGCTACACCTTC.

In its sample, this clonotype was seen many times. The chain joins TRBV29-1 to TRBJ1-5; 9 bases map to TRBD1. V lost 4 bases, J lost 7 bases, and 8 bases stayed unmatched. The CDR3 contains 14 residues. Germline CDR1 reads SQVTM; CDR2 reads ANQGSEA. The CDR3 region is CSVGPGQGDQPQHF. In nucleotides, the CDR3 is TGCAGCGTTGGGCCGGGACAGGGTGACCAGCCCCAGCATTTT. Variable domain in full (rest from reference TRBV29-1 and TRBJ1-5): SAVISQKPSRDICQRGTSLTIQCQVDSQVTMMFWYRQQPGQSLTLIATANQGSEATYESGFVIDKFPISRPNLTFSTLTVSNMSPEDSSIYLCSVGPGQGDQPQHFGDGTRLSIL.

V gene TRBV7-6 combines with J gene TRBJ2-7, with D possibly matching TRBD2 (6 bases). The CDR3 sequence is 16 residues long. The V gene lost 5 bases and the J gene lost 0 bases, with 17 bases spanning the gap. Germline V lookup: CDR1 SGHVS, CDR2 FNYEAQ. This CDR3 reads CASSGGTGVSSYEQYF. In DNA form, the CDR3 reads TGTGCCAGCAGCGGGGGGACGGGTGTTAGCTCCTACGAGCAGTACTTC. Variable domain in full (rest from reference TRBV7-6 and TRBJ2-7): GAGVSQSPRYKVTKRGQDVALRCDPISGHVSLYWYRQALGQGPEFLTYFNYEAQQDKSGLPNDRFSAERPEGSISTLTIQRTEQRDSAMYRCASSGGTGVSSYEQYFGPGTRLTVT.